A single sample is the source of the 21 T cell receptor beta chains below, sequenced in a study of shared clonotypes between healthy human individuals. The data were produced by immunoSEQ multiplex PCR, yet TCRdb's version contains in-frame clones alone and is incomplete. Of roughly 1.4 million clones listed, approximately 98.5% were seen once; the top ten hold approximately 0.4%. The material sequenced was naive CD4+ T cells sorted from blood. Specified subset: CD45RA+ positively selected. The source of these receptors is a young man in good health.

J is TRBJ1-5 and V is TRBV5-1; 10 nucleotides align to TRBD1. V dropped 0 bases and J dropped 5; count of bases not matched to a gene: 5. The germline V gene encodes CDR1 SGHRS and CDR2 YFSETQ. CDR3 length equals 16 residues. As DNA, the CDR3 is TGCGCCAGCAGCTTGGCTGGGACAGGGGCCGATCAGCCCCAGCATTTT. It translates to CASSLAGTGADQPQHF.

The chain employs TRBV28 and TRBJ2-7; possible D gene TRBD1, 6 bases. Trimming cost V 7 bases and J 9 bases, with 22 bases left between them. The CDR3 runs 14 residues. Germline-derived CDR1 and CDR2 are MDHEN and SYDVKM. The CDR3 region is CASNEVLGGRGQYF. The CDR3 DNA reads TGTGCCAGCAATGAAGTCCTAGGGGGAAGAGGGCAGTACTTC. The variable domain in full, completed from reference TRBV28 and TRBJ2-7, reads DVKVTQSSRYLVKRTGEKVFLECVQDMDHENMFWYRQDPGLGLRLIYFSYDVKMKEKGDIPEGYSVSREKKERFSLILESASTNQTSMYLCASNEVLGGRGQYFGPGTRLTVT.

This clone came up once. CDR3 DNA: TGTGCCAGCAGCACCATAGCGGGCGTGTCCTACAATGAGCAGTTCTTC. It specifies CASSTIAGVSYNEQFF. The chain employs TRBV7-8 and TRBJ2-1, with TRBD2 matching over 7 bases. Trimming at V came to 5 bases and at J to 1 base, leaving 8 bases not matched to a gene. CDR1 and CDR2 (germline): SGHVS, FQNEAQ. This CDR3 region has 16 residues.

The chain links TRBV11-1 to TRBJ2-1; D remains ambiguous. This CDR3 comprises 11 residues. The germline gives CDR1 SGHAT, CDR2 FQDESV (reference sequence). Trimming cost V 5 bases and J 8 bases, with 7 bases left between them. In DNA, the CDR3 is TGTGCCAGCAGCCCCTCGGATGAGCAGTTCTTC. This sequence encodes CASSPSDEQFF.

The chain joins TRBV9 to TRBJ1-3; D not certain. The germline V gene has CDR1 SGDLS and CDR2 YYNGEE. The CDR3 extends over 16 amino acids. Trimming took 0 bases from V and 2 from J, leaving 12 bases between them. The CDR3: CASSVAGTRTGNTIYF. The DNA for the CDR3 is TGTGCCAGCAGCGTAGCAGGTACCAGGACTGGAAACACCATATATTTT.

The CDR3 region is CASSKSGTGSDEQYF. The DNA for the CDR3 is TGTGCCAGCAGCAAATCCGGGACAGGGTCGGACGAGCAGTACTTC. The chain joins TRBV5-4 to TRBJ2-7; 9 nucleotides match TRBD1. Germline V lookup: CDR1 SGHNT, CDR2 YYREEE (reference sequence). Trimming removed 4 bases from V and 5 bases from J; junction bases left unmatched: 10. This CDR3 region has 15 residues.

In its sample, this clone was seen once. The chain joins TRBV2 to TRBJ2-2; 8 bases are a match to TRBD1. Germline loops: CDR1 SNHLY, CDR2 FYNNEI. The CDR3 runs to 14 residues. The V gene end was trimmed by 6 bases and the J gene end by 4 bases; junction bases not matched to a gene: 4. CDR3 sequence: CASRITGGTGELFF. As DNA, the CDR3 is TGTGCCAGCAGGATAACAGGGGGCACCGGGGAGCTGTTTTTT.

V and J are TRBV28 and TRBJ2-7, with D unresolved. The V and J ends lost 2 bases and 2 bases respectively, with 10 bases between them. Germline V CDR1 and CDR2: MDHEN, SYDVKM. This CDR3 contains 14 residues. This CDR3 reads CASSLGQSAYEQYF. For the CDR3, the DNA is TGTGCCAGCAGTTTAGGCCAGTCGGCCTACGAGCAGTACTTC.

J is TRBJ2-6 and V is TRBV5-1; TRBD2 agrees at 12 bases. The CDR3 is 17 residues long. The germline V gene has CDR1 SGHRS and CDR2 YFSETQ. With V trimmed by 7 bases and J by 0 bases, 5 bases remained unmatched. The CDR3 region is CASGRTSGISGANVLTF. The CDR3 DNA reads as TGCGCCAGCGGACGGACTAGCGGGATCTCTGGGGCCAACGTCCTGACTTTC.

The gene calls are TRBV30 and TRBJ2-7; maybe TRBD2 (6 bases). CDR3 length: 16 residues. Germline lookup yields CDR1 GTSNPN and CDR2 SVGIG (reference sequence). The ends were cut back, 2 bases at V and 3 bases at J, with 20 bases in the middle. CDR3 coding DNA: TGTGCCTGGAGTATGATCGGAGCGGGCGTACACTACGAGCAGTACTTC. Amino acid sequence: CAWSMIGAGVHYEQYF.

The chain employs TRBV9 and TRBJ2-2, with D hard to call. The CDR3 sequence is 15 residues long. Germline assignment: CDR1 SGDLS and CDR2 YYNGEE. V lost 1 base and J 3 bases, leaving 10 bases between the germline ends. CDR3 loop: CASSVRAVHTGELFF. The CDR3 DNA follows: TGTGCCAGCAGCGTAAGGGCTGTCCACACCGGGGAGCTGTTTTTT.

The chain uses TRBV15 and TRBJ2-7; 9 positions agree with TRBD2. The CDR3 consists of 14 residues. Germline V lookup: CDR1 LNHNV, CDR2 YYDKDF (reference sequence). CDR3 DNA sequence: TGTGCGATATCAGCTAGCGGGACTCCAGGCGAGCAGTACTTC. It yields the protein CAISASGTPGEQYF.

As for this clone: The sample has other DNA sequences that encode this CDR3 too. The chain links TRBV5-1 to TRBJ2-1; possibly TRBD1 or TRBD2 for D (5 bases each). This CDR3 is built from 14 residues. Germline CDR1 SGHRS, CDR2 YFSETQ. Trimming took 0 bases from V and 1 from J, leaving 5 bases between them. The CDR3 DNA follows: TGCGCCAGCAGCTTGGGGGGGTCCTACAATGAGCAGTTCTTC. Translating gives CASSLGGSYNEQFF.

The chain carries TRBV28 and TRBJ1-4; 8 nucleotides line up with TRBD1. The CDR3 is 14 amino acids. CDR1 is MDHEN, CDR2 SYDVKM, per germline. J gave up 6 bases and V 4 bases, and 4 bases lay outside the gene matches. The CDR3, as DNA: TGTGCCAGCAGTTCCCCGACAGGGGATGAAAAACTGTTTTTT. Protein: CASSSPTGDEKLFF.

The chain joins TRBV7-2 to TRBJ1-5; the match to TRBD1 covers 7 bases. CDR3 length: 15 amino acids. The J segment lost 5 bases and the V segment lost 5 bases, leaving 9 bases of the junction unmatched. Germline CDR1 reads SGHTA; CDR2 reads FQGNSA. The CDR3 DNA reads as TGTGCCAGCAGCCGAGACAGGGCAACTCATCAGCCCCAGCATTTT. Translating gives CASSRDRATHQPQHF. The variable domain in full, completed from reference TRBV7-2 and TRBJ1-5, reads GAGVSQSPSNKVTEKGKDVELRCDPISGHTALYWYRQSLGQGLEFLIYFQGNSAPDKSGLPSDRFSAERTGGSVSTLTIQRTQQEDSAVYLCASSRDRATHQPQHFGDGTRLSIL.

Worth noting for this clone: At the DNA level, this CDR3 is encoded by other sequences in the same sample as well. This sequence joins TRBV14 and TRBJ2-7; D remains ambiguous. The CDR3 covers 12 residues. Per germline, CDR1 SGHDN and CDR2 FVKESK. V was pared by 3 bases and J by 1 base, with 4 bases between. CDR3 sequence: CASSQLSYEQYF. The CDR3 nucleotides read TGTGCCAGCAGCCAGTTGTCCTACGAGCAGTACTTC. The entire variable domain, with the rest obtained from reference TRBV14 and TRBJ2-7, is as follows: EAGVTQFPSHSVIEKGQTVTLRCDPISGHDNLYWYRRVMGKEIKFLLHFVKESKQDESGMPNNRFLAERTGGTYSTLKVQPAELEDSGVYFCASSQLSYEQYFGPGTRLTVT.

This clone is a singleton in its sample. The chain employs TRBV15 and TRBJ2-7, with 8 bases matching TRBD2. V trimming: 5 bases; J trimming: 2 bases; junction bases outside the gene matches: 11. This CDR3 is 16 amino acids long. Germline V gives CDR1 LNHNV, CDR2 YYDKDF (reference sequence). As DNA, the CDR3 is TGTGCCACCAGCCGTGTAGCGGGACAAGTTCCCTACGAGCAGTACTTC. Its translation is CATSRVAGQVPYEQYF.

The CDR3 coding sequence is TGTGCCAGCAGGAGGACTAGCGGGAGCGACAATGAGCAGTTCTTC. This gives the protein CASRRTSGSDNEQFF. V gene TRBV6-5 combines with J gene TRBJ2-1, with 13 bases matching TRBD2. The CDR3 covers 15 residues. CDR1 and CDR2 (germline): MNHEY, SVGAGI. With 6 bases clipped from V and 5 bases from J, the junction kept 4 bases outside the gene matches.

A single count supports this clone. This sequence joins TRBV7-9 and TRBJ2-2, with 7 bases lining up with TRBD2. The junction had 7 bases not matched to a gene; V was cut back by 1 base and J by 14 bases. This CDR3 contains 13 residues. Germline CDR1 and CDR2: SEHNR and FQNEAQ (reference sequence). DNA of the CDR3: TGTGCCAGCAGCTTAGAAGGCGTAGCGGGCCTGTTTTTT. Its protein product is CASSLEGVAGLFF.

J is TRBJ2-1 and V is TRBV27; 10 bases agree with TRBD1. V gave up 5 bases and J gave up 8 bases; unmatched junction bases: 6. The CDR3 runs 14 residues. The germline gives CDR1 MNHEY, CDR2 SMNVEV (reference sequence). The CDR3 loop reads CASSPWTGGHEQFF. The CDR3 DNA reads as TGTGCCAGCAGTCCATGGACAGGGGGGCATGAGCAGTTCTTC.

The chain couples TRBV11-2 to TRBJ2-7; D unresolved. This CDR3 has 13 residues. From germline, CDR1 is SGHAT and CDR2 FQNNGV. Trimming shortened V by 1 base and J by 3 bases, and 7 bases separated the two germline ends. In nucleotides, the CDR3 is TGTGCCAGCAGCTTAGGTCTAGACTACGAGCAGTACTTC. As protein: CASSLGLDYEQYF.